This T cell receptor beta chain was retrieved from a study of T cell responses to AZD1222 COVID-19 vaccine. The CDR3 runs 15 residues. V lost 4 bases to trimming and J lost 6 bases; unmatched junction nucleotides: 5. Per the germline V gene, CDR1 is SGDLS and CDR2 is YYNGEE. The protocol was immunoSEQ multiplex PCR, while the TCRdb copy is restricted to in-frame clones and leaves out a portion. The sample lists tens of thousands of clones, 85% to 95% occurring once. The sample here was peripheral blood, taken 28 days after the second AZD1222 dose. The chain couples TRBV9 to TRBJ2-1, with 12 nucleotides matching TRBD2. The receptor comes from an adult who received the AZD1222 COVID-19 vaccine. The DNA for the CDR3 is TGTGCCAGCAGCATACGACTAGCGGGAGCCAATGAGCAGTTCTTC. It yields the protein CASSIRLAGANEQFF. The full variable domain, in which reference TRBV9 and TRBJ2-1 provide the parts outside the CDR3, is DSGVTQTPKHLITATGQRVTLRCSPRSGDLSVYWYQQSLDQGLQFLIQYYNGEERAKGNILERFSAQQFPDLHSELNLSSLELGDSALYFCASSIRLAGANEQFFGPGTRLTVL.